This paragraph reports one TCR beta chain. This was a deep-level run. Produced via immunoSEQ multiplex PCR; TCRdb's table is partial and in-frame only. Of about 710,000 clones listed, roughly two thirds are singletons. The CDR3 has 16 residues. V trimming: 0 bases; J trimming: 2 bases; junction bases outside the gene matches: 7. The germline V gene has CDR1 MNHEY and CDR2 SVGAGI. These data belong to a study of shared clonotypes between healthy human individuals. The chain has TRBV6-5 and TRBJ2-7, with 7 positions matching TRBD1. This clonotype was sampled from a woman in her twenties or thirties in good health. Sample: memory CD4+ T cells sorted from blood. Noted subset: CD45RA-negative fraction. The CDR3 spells CASSYSPTGLTYEQYF. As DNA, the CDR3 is TGTGCCAGCAGTTACTCCCCGACAGGGTTAACCTACGAGCAGTACTTC.